The subject of this entry is one T cell receptor beta chain. In this sample, this clonotype turned up a few times. It has no known antigen specificity. Qualities for individual bases were not recorded, and no much larger clone is one base off. These data are taken from a study of CD8 T cells in ankylosing spondylitis (dated by TCRdb to the late 2010s). Study-wide context: T cell receptor beta repertoires were profiled in healthy donors and ankylosing spondylitis patients so that disease-linked TCR variants could be found. Peripheral blood was sampled, and synovial fluid was additionally collected from ankylosing spondylitis patients. In total, the full study cohort was made up of 108 healthy donors and approximately 27 ankylosing spondylitis patients. The study at large found these results: Some of the motif variants had been reported before in the synovial fluid and blood of reactive arthritis patients, a finding that suggests common disease-initiation mechanisms. Significant enrichment of the disease-linked clones was reported in matched synovial fluid samples from ankylosing spondylitis patients. A TCR beta motif of eight highly homologous amino acid variants appeared characteristic of blood from ankylosing spondylitis patients. In peripheral blood, the disease-linked clones were found at relatively low frequencies and had a CD8+ phenotype.

Sequenced using an Illumina HiSeq 2500. Quantitative 5'-RACE with molecular barcodes was used to prepare TCR beta libraries. Concerning the study's data processing: A new computational method based on a probabilistic model of VDJ rearrangement was used to identify disease-linked TCR variants. TCRdb reprocessed the public reads (quality trimming at Q25 with fastp, clone calling with MiXCR) and kept in-frame beta chains. Each entry merges the rows of one CDR3 protein and shows their most common DNA and genes. The authors' filters were not applied to this entry. The sample profile shows a few hundred thousand distinct CDR3 sequences; approximately 20% of them were found once. The ten largest clonotypes hold 15% to 20% of the sample. The junction shows trimming of 2 bases on V and 9 bases on J, and the gene matches do not reach 12 bases of it. The CDR3 runs 16 residues from the cysteine to the phenylalanine. Only CDR3 DNA is held: 48 bases, read in frame from base 1. CDR1 and CDR2 (MNHEY, SVGAGI) derive from the germline V gene.

The sequence was obtained from a male donor with ankylosing spondylitis. The V and J genes are TRBV6-5 and TRBJ2-1; TRBD1 lines up with 8 middle nucleotides. The specimen sequenced was blood, either unsorted or a sorted T cell fraction (not recorded which). The sequenced DNA: TGTGCCAGCAGTTACGGGCAGGGGGCTGAATTGAGTGAGCAGTTCTTC. The resulting protein is CASSYGQGAELSEQFF.